This TCR beta chain is drawn from a study of human T cells and chemical hapten exposure. This CDR3 comprises 13 residues. Deletions cut 4 bases from V and 0 bases from J, with 6 bases between. Per germline, CDR1 SNHLY and CDR2 FYNNEI. This clonotype occurred a few times. TCRdb re-analysed the RACE reads in MiXCR, keeping a single row per CDR3 protein. The repertoire holds nearly 350,000 distinct CDR3 sequences, with 6% to 8.5% as singletons. The time point: patch test 1, 2 weeks after DPC sensitization. As for treatment: therapeutic diphenylcyclopropenone sensitization with weekly scalp DPC. This chain connects TRBV2 to TRBJ1-2; no reliable D call. Sequencing used whole blood, obtained in connection with sensitization to the hapten diphenylcyclopropenone (DPC). This receptor was identified in a woman between 18 and 29 years old with alopecia areata. Some clones in this sample may be carry-over from other donors' samples. Here the CDR3 reads CASSGGPNYGYTF. The DNA of the CDR3 is TGTGCCAGCAGTGGAGGACCTAACTATGGCTACACCTTC.